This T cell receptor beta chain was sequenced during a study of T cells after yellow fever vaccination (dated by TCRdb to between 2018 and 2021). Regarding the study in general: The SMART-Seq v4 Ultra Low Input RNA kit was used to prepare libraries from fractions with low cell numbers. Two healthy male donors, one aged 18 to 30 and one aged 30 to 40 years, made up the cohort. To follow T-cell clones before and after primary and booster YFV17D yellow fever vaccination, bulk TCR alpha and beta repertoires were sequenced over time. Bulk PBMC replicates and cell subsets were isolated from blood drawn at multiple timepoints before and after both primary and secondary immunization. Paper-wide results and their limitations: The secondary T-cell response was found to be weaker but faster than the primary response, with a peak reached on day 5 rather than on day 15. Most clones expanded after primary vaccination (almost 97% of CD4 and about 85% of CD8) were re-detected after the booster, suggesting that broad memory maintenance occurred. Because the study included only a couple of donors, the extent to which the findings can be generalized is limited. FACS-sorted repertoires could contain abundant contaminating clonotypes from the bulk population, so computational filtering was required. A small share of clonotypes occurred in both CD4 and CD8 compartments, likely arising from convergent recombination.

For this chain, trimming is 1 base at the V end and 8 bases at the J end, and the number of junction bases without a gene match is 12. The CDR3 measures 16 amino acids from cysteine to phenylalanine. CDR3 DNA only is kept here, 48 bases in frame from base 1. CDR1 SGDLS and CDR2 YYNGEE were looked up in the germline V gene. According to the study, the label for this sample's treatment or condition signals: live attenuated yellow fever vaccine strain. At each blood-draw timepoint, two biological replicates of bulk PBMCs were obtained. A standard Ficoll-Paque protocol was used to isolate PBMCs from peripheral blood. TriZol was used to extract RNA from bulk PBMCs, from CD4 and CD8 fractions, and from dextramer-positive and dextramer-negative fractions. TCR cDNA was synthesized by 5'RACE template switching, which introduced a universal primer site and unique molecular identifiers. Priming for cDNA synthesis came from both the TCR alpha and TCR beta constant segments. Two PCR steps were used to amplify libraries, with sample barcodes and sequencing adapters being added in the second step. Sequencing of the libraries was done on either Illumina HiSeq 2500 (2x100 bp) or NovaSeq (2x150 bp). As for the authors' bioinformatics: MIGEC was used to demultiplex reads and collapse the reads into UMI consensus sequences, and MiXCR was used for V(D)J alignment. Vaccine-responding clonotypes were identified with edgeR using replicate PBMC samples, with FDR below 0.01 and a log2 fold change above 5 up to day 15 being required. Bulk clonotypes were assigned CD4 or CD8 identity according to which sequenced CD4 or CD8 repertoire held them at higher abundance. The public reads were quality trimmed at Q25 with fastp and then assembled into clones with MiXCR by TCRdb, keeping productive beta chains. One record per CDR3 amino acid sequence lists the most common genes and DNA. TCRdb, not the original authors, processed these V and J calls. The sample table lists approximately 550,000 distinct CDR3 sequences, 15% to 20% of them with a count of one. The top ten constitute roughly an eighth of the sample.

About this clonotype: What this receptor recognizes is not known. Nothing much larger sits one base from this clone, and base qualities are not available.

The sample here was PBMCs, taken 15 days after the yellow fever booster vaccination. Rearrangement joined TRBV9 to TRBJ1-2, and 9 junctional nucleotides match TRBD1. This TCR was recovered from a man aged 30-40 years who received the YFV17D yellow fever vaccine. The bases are TGTGCCAGCAGCGTAAGCGAGGGGGACAGGGCTCGGGGCTACACCTTC. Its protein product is CASSVSEGDRARGYTF. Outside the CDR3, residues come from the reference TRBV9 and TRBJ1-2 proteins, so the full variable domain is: DSGVTQTPKHLITATGQRVTLRCSPRSGDLSVYWYQQSLDQGLQFLIQYYNGEERAKGNILERFSAQQFPDLHSELNLSSLELGDSALYFCASSVSEGDRARGYTFGSGTRLTVV.